The entry below describes one T cell receptor beta chain. Germline CDR1 and CDR2: MGHRA and YSYEKL. V was trimmed by 4 bases and J by 2 bases, leaving 7 bases between them. The CDR3 extends over 13 amino acids. As handled by the study authors: Amplified reference gene primers provided the basis for estimating nucleated cell counts. Using immunoSEQ multiplex PCR, the repertoire was profiled, and TCRdb retains in-frame clones only, with some absent. The V and J calls and clone size are taken from that table; D and trimming were inferred from the DNA. This table has 130,000 to 150,000 clones, about four fifths appearing once. This entry belongs to a study of blood T cell repertoires in COVID-19. At the level of the study: Some COVID-19 samples were acute and others convalescent; all came from the United States, Italy and Spain. Nucleic acid was either cDNA or gDNA, and it came from T cells, B-cell-depleted T cells, or PBMCs.

The rearrangement joins TRBV4-1 to TRBJ2-3; possibly TRBD2 for D (6 bases). This TCR was recovered from a human donor in a cohort sampled during active COVID-19. The sample consisted of peripheral blood. The DNA for the CDR3 is TGCGCCAGCAGCCGCGGGACCACAGATACGCAGTATTTT. Amino acid sequence: CASSRGTTDTQYF.